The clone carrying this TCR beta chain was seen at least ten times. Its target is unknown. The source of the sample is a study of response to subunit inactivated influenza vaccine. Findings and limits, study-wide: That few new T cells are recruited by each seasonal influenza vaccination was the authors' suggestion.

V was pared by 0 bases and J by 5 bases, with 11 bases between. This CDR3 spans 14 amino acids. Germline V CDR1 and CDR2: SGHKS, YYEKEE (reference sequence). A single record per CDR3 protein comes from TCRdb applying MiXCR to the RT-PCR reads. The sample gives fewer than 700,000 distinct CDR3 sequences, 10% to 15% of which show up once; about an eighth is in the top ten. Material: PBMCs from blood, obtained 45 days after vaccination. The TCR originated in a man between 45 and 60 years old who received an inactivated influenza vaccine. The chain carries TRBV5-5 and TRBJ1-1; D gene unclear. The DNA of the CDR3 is TGTGCCAGCAGCTTGGGGAATGGAGGGACTGAAGCTTTCTTT. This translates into CASSLGNGGTEAFF.